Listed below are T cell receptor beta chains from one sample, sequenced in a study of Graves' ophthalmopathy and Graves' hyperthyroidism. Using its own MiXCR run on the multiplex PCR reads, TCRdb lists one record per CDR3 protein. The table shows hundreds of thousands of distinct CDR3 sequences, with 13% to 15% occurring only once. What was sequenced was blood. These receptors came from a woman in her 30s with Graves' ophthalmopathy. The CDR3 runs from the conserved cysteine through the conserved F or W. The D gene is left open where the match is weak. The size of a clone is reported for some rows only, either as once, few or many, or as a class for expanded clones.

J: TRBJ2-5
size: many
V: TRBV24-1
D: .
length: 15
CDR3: CATSDRGTYQETQYF
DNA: TGTGCCACCAGTGACCGCGGGACGTACCAAGAGACCCAGTACTTC

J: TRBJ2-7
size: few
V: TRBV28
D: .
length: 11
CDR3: CASSYNIEQYF
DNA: TGTGCCAGCAGTTATAACATCGAGCAGTACTTC

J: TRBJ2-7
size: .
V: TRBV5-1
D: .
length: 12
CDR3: CASSLMGYEKYF
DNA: TGCGCCAGCAGCTTGATGGGCTACGAGAAGTACTTC

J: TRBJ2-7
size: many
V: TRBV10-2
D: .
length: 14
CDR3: CASSKPSSVYEQYF
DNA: TGCGCCAGCAGTAAACCCTCCTCGGTCTACGAGCAGTACTTC

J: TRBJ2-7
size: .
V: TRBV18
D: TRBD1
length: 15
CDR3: CASSPEGQGAHGQYF
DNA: TGTGCCAGCTCACCAGAGGGACAGGGTGCCCATGGGCAGTACTTC

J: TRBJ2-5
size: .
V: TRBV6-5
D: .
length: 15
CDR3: CASSYSILAQETQYF
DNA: TGTGCCAGCAGTTACTCGATTCTAGCCCAAGAGACCCAGTACTTC

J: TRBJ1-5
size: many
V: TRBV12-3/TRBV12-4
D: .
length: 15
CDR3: CASSPSGRSNQPQHF
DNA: TGTGCCAGCAGCCCGTCGGGACGAAGCAATCAGCCCCAGCATTTT

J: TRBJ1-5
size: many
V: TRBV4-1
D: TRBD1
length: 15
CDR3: CASSHRQGSPQPQHF
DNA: TGCGCCAGCAGCCATAGACAGGGGAGCCCTCAGCCCCAGCATTTT

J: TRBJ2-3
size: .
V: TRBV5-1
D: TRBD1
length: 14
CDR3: CASSYGQGTDTQYF
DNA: TGCGCCAGCAGCTACGGACAGGGCACAGATACGCAGTATTTT

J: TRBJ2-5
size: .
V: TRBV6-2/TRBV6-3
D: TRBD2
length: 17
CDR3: CASSYSYSGGTQETQYF
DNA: TGTGCCAGCAGTTACTCATACAGCGGGGGGACCCAAGAGACCCAGTACTTC

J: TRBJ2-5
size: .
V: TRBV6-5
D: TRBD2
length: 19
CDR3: CASSYAAPPSSGGPKTQYF
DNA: TGTGCCAGCAGTTACGCCGCCCCTCCATCTAGCGGGGGCCCCAAGACCCAGTACTTC

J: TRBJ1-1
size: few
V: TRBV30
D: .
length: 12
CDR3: CAWRKSGVEAFF
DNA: TGTGCCTGGAGAAAATCAGGGGTTGAAGCTTTCTTT

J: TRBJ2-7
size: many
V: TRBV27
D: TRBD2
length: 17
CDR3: CASSSTGTSGISYEQYF
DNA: TGTGCCAGCAGTTCCACAGGGACTAGCGGAATTAGCTACGAGCAGTACTTC

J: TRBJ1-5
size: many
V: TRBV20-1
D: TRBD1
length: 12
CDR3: CSAMRQGQPQHF
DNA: TGCAGTGCTATGAGACAGGGACAGCCCCAGCATTTT

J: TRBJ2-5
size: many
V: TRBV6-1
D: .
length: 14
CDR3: CASSTSGVKETQYF
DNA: TGTGCCAGCAGCACGAGTGGCGTCAAAGAGACCCAGTACTTC

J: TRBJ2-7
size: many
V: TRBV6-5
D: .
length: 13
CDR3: CASSRTELYEQYF
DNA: TGTGCCAGCAGTCGGACAGAGCTCTACGAGCAGTACTTC

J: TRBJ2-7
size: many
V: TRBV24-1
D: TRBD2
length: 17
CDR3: CATSAASGSPNSYEQYF
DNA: TGTGCCACCAGTGCAGCTAGCGGGAGCCCCAACTCCTACGAGCAGTACTTC

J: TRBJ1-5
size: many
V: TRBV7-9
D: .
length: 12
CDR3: CASSLDNQPQHF
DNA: TGTGCCAGCAGCTTGGACAATCAGCCCCAGCATTTT

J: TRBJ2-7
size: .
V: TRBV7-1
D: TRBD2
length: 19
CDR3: CASSSDRASGGLLSYEQYF
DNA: TGTGCCAGCAGCTCAGATAGGGCTAGCGGGGGCCTCCTCTCCTACGAGCAGTACTTC

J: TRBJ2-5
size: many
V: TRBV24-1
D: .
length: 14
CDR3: CATSDHRRGETQYF
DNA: TGTGCCACCAGTGATCACCGACGGGGGGAGACCCAGTACTTC

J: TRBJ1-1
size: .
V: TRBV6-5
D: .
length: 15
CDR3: CASSYSTQGVTEAFF
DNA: TGTGCCAGCAGTTACTCGACACAGGGCGTCACTGAAGCTTTCTTT

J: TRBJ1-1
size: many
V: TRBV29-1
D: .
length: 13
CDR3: CSVEDQGGRGAFF
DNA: TGCAGCGTTGAAGACCAAGGGGGGCGGGGTGCTTTCTTT

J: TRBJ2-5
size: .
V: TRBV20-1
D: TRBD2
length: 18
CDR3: CSARAGLAGARGAGAQYF
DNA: TGCAGTGCTAGGGCAGGACTAGCGGGAGCCAGAGGTGCCGGGGCCCAGTACTTC

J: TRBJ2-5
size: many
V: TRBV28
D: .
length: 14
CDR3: CASTNRRSAETQYF
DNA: TGTGCCAGCACGAATCGACGGAGTGCGGAGACCCAGTACTTC

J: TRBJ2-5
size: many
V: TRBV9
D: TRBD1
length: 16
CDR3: CASSTHRDRGQETQYF
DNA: TGTGCCAGCAGCACTCACCGGGACAGGGGACAAGAGACCCAGTACTTC

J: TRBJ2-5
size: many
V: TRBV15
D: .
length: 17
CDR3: CATSRVLVTGWTETQYF
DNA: TGTGCCACCAGCAGAGTCTTGGTTACAGGGTGGACGGAGACCCAGTACTTC

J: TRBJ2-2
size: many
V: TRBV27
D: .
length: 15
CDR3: CASSIEGGRTGELFF
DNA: TGTGCCAGCAGTATCGAGGGGGGCCGTACCGGGGAGCTGTTTTTT

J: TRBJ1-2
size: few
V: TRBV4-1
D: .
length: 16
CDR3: CASSRSLGQLNYGYTF
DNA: TGCGCCAGCAGCCGGTCCCTCGGGCAGTTAAACTATGGCTACACCTTC

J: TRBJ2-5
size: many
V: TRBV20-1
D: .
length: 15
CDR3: CSASSPRGTQETQYF
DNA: TGCAGTGCTAGTTCCCCTAGAGGCACCCAAGAGACCCAGTACTTC

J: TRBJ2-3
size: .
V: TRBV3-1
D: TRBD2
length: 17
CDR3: CASSQDLLAGGTDTQYF
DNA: TGTGCCAGCAGCCAAGATCTACTAGCGGGGGGAACAGATACGCAGTATTTT

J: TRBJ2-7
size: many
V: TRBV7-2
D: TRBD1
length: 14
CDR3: CASSLGTGLFEQYF
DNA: TGTGCCAGCAGCTTAGGGACAGGGCTTTTCGAGCAGTACTTC